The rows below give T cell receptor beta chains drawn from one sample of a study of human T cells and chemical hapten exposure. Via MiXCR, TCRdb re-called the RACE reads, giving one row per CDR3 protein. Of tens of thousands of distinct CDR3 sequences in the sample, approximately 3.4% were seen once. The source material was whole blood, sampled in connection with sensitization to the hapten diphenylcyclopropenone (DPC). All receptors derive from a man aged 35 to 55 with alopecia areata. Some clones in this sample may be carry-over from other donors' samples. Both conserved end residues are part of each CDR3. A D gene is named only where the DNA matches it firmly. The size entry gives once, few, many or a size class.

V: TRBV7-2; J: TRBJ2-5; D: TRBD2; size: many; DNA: TGTGCCAGCAGCCCCGGGATAGCGGGAGTGCAAGAGACCCAGTACTTC; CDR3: CASSPGIAGVQETQYF
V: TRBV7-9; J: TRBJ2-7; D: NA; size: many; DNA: TGTGCCAGCAGCATCCAGGACGGGACGAGCTCCTACGAGCAGTACTTC; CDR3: CASSIQDGTSSYEQYF
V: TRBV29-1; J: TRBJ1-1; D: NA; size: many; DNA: TGCAGCGTTCCCACCCGGGCGAACACTGAAGCTTTCTTT; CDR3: CSVPTRANTEAFF
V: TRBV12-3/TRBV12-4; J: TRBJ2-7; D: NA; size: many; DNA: TGTGCCAGCAGAATCGGTGAGGGGGGGGGCGAGCAGTACTTC; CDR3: CASRIGEGGGEQYF
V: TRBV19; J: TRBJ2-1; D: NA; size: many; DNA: TGTGCCAGTAGTTCTCGGGGGCCACTCAACGCCAATGAGCAGTTCTTC; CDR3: CASSSRGPLNANEQFF
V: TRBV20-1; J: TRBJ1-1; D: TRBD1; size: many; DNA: TGCAGTGCTAGAGATCAGGGGGCGAAACTTCTTGAAGCTTTCTTT; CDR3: CSARDQGAKLLEAFF
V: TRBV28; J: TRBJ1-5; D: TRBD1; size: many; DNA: TGTGCCAGCAGTTTGTGGACAGGGGCTAGCAATCAGCCCCAGCATTTT; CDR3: CASSLWTGASNQPQHF
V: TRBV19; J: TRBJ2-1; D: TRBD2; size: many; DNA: TGTGCCAGTAGTATGGCCGGGACTAGCGGGAGGGCATGGTTCTTC; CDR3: CASSMAGTSGRAWFF
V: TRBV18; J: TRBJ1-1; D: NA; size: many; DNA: TGTGCCAGCTCCCCCTCGGGGGGTGGCACTGAAGCTTTCTTT; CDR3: CASSPSGGGTEAFF
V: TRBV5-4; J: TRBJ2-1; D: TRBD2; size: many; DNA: TGTGCCAGCAGCTTGGAGGCGGGAGGGCCGGGGAATGAGCAGTTCTTC; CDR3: CASSLEAGGPGNEQFF